The 18 T cell receptor beta chains listed next were all sequenced from one sample in a study of human T cells and chemical hapten exposure. Each CDR3 protein gets one entry after TCRdb re-called the RACE reads with MiXCR. Of about 64,000 distinct CDR3 sequences listed, approximately 10% are singletons. Time point denoted: pre-sensitization, week 0. The treatment denotes: therapeutic diphenylcyclopropenone sensitization with weekly scalp DPC. The sequencing here drew on whole blood, taken in connection with sensitization to the hapten diphenylcyclopropenone (DPC). All receptors come from a woman aged 40 to 50 with alopecia areata. Some clones in this sample may be carry-over from other donors' samples.

This clonotype was counted only a few times. This chain joins TRBV7-9 and TRBJ2-2; tentatively, D is TRBD2 (6 bases). V shed 5 bases and J shed 2 bases, with 18 bases lying between them. The V gene's germline CDR1 is SEHNR and CDR2 FQNEAQ (reference sequence). The CDR3 spans 17 residues. The CDR3 nucleotides read TGTGCCAGCAGCGCTGGGGGGAGCCGAGAAAACACCGGGGAGCTGTTTTTT. This codes for CASSAGGSRENTGELFF.

This clonotype came up many times. The gene calls are TRBV6-5 and TRBJ2-5; TRBD1 or TRBD2 may be the D gene (6 bases each). This CDR3 has 13 residues. The germline CDR1 and CDR2 sequences are MNHEY and SVGAGI. V was clipped by 7 bases and J by 5 bases, with 14 bases between them. The CDR3 sequence: CASTLRRGETQYF. The CDR3 coding sequence is TGTGCCAGCACCCTCCGGAGGGGGGAGACCCAGTACTTC.

This clonotype was observed at least ten times. V and J are TRBV6-2 or TRBV6-3 and TRBJ1-5; D might be TRBD1 (5 bases). CDR1 and CDR2 from the germline V gene are MNHEY and SVGEGT. CDR3 size: 15 residues. The ends were cut back, 6 bases at V and 4 bases at J, with 16 bases in the middle. The CDR3 DNA follows: TGTGCCAGCAGGGTTTTCGACAGAGCGAATCAGCCCCAGCATTTT. Its translation is CASRVFDRANQPQHF.

Many counts were recorded for this clonotype. The V gene is TRBV5-1, the J gene TRBJ1-2; TRBD1 might be the D (5 bases). CDR1 and CDR2 (germline): SGHRS, YFSETQ. CDR3 length: 14 amino acids. V was pared by 4 bases and J by 3 bases, with 13 bases between. The CDR3 DNA sequence: TGCGCCAGCAGCGCCTGGGACGCGGACTATGGCTACACCTTC. It yields the protein CASSAWDADYGYTF.

There are many counts of this clonotype. The chain is built from TRBV28 and TRBJ2-7; D is unresolved. Trimming shortened V by 5 bases and J by 0 bases, and 11 bases separated the two germline ends. The CDR3 is 14 residues long. CDR1 and CDR2 (germline): MDHEN, SYDVKM. This CDR3 reads CASSILGNSYEQYF. CDR3 nucleotide sequence: TGTGCCAGCAGTATCCTAGGGAACTCCTACGAGCAGTACTTC. The variable domain in full, completed from reference TRBV28 and TRBJ2-7, reads DVKVTQSSRYLVKRTGEKVFLECVQDMDHENMFWYRQDPGLGLRLIYFSYDVKMKEKGDIPEGYSVSREKKERFSLILESASTNQTSMYLCASSILGNSYEQYFGPGTRLTVT.

In this sample, this clonotype turned up many times. The chain joins TRBV10-3 to TRBJ2-7, with a weak D call TRBD1 (5 bases). Germline CDR1 is ENHRY and CDR2 is SYGVKD. V gave up 3 bases and J gave up 2 bases, with 11 bases separating them. The CDR3 covers 14 residues. CDR3: CAISDERQTYEQYF. The CDR3 nucleotides are TGTGCCATCAGTGACGAGAGACAGACCTACGAGCAGTACTTC.

This clonotype occurred many times. This sequence joins TRBV7-6 and TRBJ2-7; a weak D match, TRBD1 (6 bases). The ends were cut back, 0 bases at V and 2 bases at J, with 14 bases in the middle. The CDR3 contains 16 residues. Germline CDR1 reads SGHVS; CDR2 reads FNYEAQ. The chain's CDR3 is CASSLASRTEPYEQYF. The DNA for the CDR3 is TGTGCCAGCAGCTTAGCTAGCCGGACAGAACCCTACGAGCAGTACTTC.

This chain joins TRBV12-3 or TRBV12-4 and TRBJ2-3, with 7 bases aligning to TRBD2. After removal of 6 bases from V and 4 bases from J, the junction contained 13 bases not matched to a gene. The CDR3 loop spans 16 amino acids. The CDR3 DNA reads as TGTGCCAGCAGCCAGGGTTACGGGAGGAGCGCAGATACGCAGTATTTT. Translating gives CASSQGYGRSADTQYF.

There are a few counts of this clonotype. This sequence joins TRBV28 and TRBJ2-5, with 11 bases identical to TRBD1. J was trimmed by 5 bases and V by 10 bases; bases with no gene match: 9. This CDR3 is built from 14 residues. Germline assignment: CDR1 MDHEN and CDR2 SYDVKM. Written as DNA, the CDR3 is TGTGCCACAGGACAGGGGGCTTTTGTGGAGACCCAGTACTTC. Its protein product is CATGQGAFVETQYF.

The chain couples TRBV6-2 or TRBV6-3 to TRBJ1-5, with 7 nucleotides matching TRBD1. Germline CDR1 is MNHEY and CDR2 is SVGEGT. CDR3 length equals 17 residues. The trim removed 3 bases at V and 2 bases at J, leaving 10 bases unmatched. In DNA form, the CDR3 reads TGTGCCAGCAGTTATTCAAGACAGGGTACGGGCAATCAGCCCCAGCATTTT. Translation: CASSYSRQGTGNQPQHF.

This clonotype has ten or more counts. V usage is TRBV7-2 and J usage is TRBJ1-1; tentative D call: TRBD1 (6 bases). This CDR3 spans 15 amino acids. In germline, CDR1 is SGHTA, CDR2 FQGNSA. Trimming removed 5 bases at V and 1 base at J, with 14 bases between. Here the CDR3 DNA reads TGTGCCAGCAGCCTGTACAGGGTCGGGAACACTGAAGCTTTCTTT. It encodes CASSLYRVGNTEAFF. Combining the CDR3 with reference TRBV7-2 and TRBJ1-1 gives the whole variable domain GAGVSQSPSNKVTEKGKDVELRCDPISGHTALYWYRQSLGQGLEFLIYFQGNSAPDKSGLPSDRFSAERTGGSVSTLTIQRTQQEDSAVYLCASSLYRVGNTEAFFGQGTRLTVV.

This clonotype was picked up a small number of times. The genes are TRBV7-2 and TRBJ2-7; D may be TRBD1 (6 bases). Trimming left V 5 bases short and J 2 bases short, with 13 bases between. This CDR3 spans 14 amino acids. Per the germline V gene, CDR1 is SGHTA and CDR2 is FQGNSA. The CDR3 protein is CASSLYSGAYEQYF. DNA of the CDR3: TGTGCCAGCAGCCTCTACTCAGGGGCCTACGAGCAGTACTTC.

This clonotype was observed at least ten times. The CDR3 protein is CSVPGQGTNTIYF. CDR3 DNA: TGCAGTGTACCGGGACAGGGCACAAACACCATATATTTT. The rearrangement uses TRBV20-1 and TRBJ1-3; TRBD1 matches at 9 bases. The J segment lost 6 bases and the V segment lost 7 bases, leaving 7 bases of the junction unmatched. The CDR3 runs 13 residues. Germline values: CDR1 DFQATT, CDR2 SNEGSKA (reference sequence).

The chain links TRBV29-1 to TRBJ1-1, with TRBD1 identical over 8 bases. The CDR3 extends over 14 amino acids. V gave up 6 bases and J gave up 1 base; unmatched junction bases: 7. Germline V gene lookup returns CDR1 SQVTM and CDR2 ANQGSEA. The CDR3 nucleotides read TGCAGCGTCCTTTCCGGGACAGGGAACACTGAAGCTTTCTTT. It yields the protein CSVLSGTGNTEAFF. Supplemented by reference TRBV29-1 and TRBJ1-1, the full variable domain reads SAVISQKPSRDICQRGTSLTIQCQVDSQVTMMFWYRQQPGQSLTLIATANQGSEATYESGFVIDKFPISRPNLTFSTLTVSNMSPEDSSIYLCSVLSGTGNTEAFFGQGTRLTVV.

This chain links TRBV20-1 with TRBJ1-5; D unresolved. V gave up 1 base and J gave up 3 bases, with 7 bases separating them. Germline CDR1 DFQATT, CDR2 SNEGSKA (reference sequence). This CDR3 has 13 amino acids. CDR3: CSARGQHNQPQHF. The DNA for the CDR3 is TGCAGTGCTAGAGGTCAGCACAATCAGCCCCAGCATTTT.

Worth noting for this clonotype: This clone may be a read error of a much larger clone one base away. This chain's CDR3 is CASSWRASESGSSYEQYF. The DNA of the CDR3 is TGTGCCAGCAGTTGGCGGGCCTCGGAGAGCGGGAGCTCCTACGAGCAGTACTTC. V and J are TRBV6-5 and TRBJ2-7; 8 nucleotides line up with TRBD2. This CDR3 is built from 18 residues. The germline CDR1 and CDR2 sequences are MNHEY and SVGAGI. Trimming took 4 bases from V and 0 from J; bases not matched to a gene: 14.

This clonotype was recorded many times. The rearrangement uses TRBV14 and TRBJ1-4; no definite D call. V lost 4 bases and J lost 5, with 8 bases in between. Germline assignment: CDR1 SGHDN and CDR2 FVKESK. This CDR3 has 13 residues. The CDR3 spells CASSRTRNEKLFF. DNA for the CDR3: TGTGCCAGCAGCCGTACGAGGAATGAAAAACTGTTTTTT.

This clonotype has at least ten counts. The rearrangement uses TRBV10-3 and TRBJ2-2; 14 positions match TRBD2. This CDR3 region has 17 residues. Per germline, CDR1 ENHRY and CDR2 SYGVKD. The V gene end was trimmed by 5 bases and the J gene end by 0 bases; junction bases not matched to a gene: 2. The CDR3 bases are TGTGCCATCAGTATGACTAGCGGGGGGGCGAACACCGGGGAGCTGTTTTTT. It codes for CAISMTSGGANTGELFF.